A selection of T cell receptor beta chains follows, all from one sample in a study of identical twins. TCRdb used MiXCR to reprocess the 5' RACE reads, holding one entry per CDR3 protein. The sample carries hundreds of thousands of distinct CDR3 sequences, 15% to 20% recorded once. The same data also went into a second study, on T cells expressing NK-cell markers.

Input material: PBMCs. All receptors derive from a woman under 30 in good health. Each CDR3 is given with its conserved first and last residue. The D gene is left open where the match is weak. Only some rows state a clone size, as once, few, many or a class for expanded clones.

>few|TRBJ2-3|TRBV9|.
TGTGCCAGCAGCGACTCCGGGAGCGCAGATACGCAGTATTTT
CASSDSGSADTQYF
>.|TRBJ2-1|TRBV11-2|TRBD2
TGTGCCAGCAGCTTATCCTCGGGGACTAGCGGGAGCCCCGGGTGGGAGCAGTTCTTC
CASSLSSGTSGSPGWEQFF
>few|TRBJ2-1|TRBV20-1|.
TGCAGTGCTAGAGATCAAGGGGGTGGTTACAATGAGCAGTTCTTC
CSARDQGGGYNEQFF
>many|TRBJ2-7|TRBV6-6|.
TGTGCCAGCAGACCCTCCGGGGGAGGCTACGAGCAGTACTTC
CASRPSGGGYEQYF
>.|TRBJ1-5|TRBV28|.
TGTGCCAGCAGAGTGGCGGACTATCAGCCCCAGCATTTT
CASRVADYQPQHF
>few|TRBJ2-1|TRBV5-6|.
TGTGCCAGCACCCTCGCTAGGGCCTACAATGAGCAGTTCTTC
CASTLARAYNEQFF
>few|TRBJ2-1|TRBV20-1|TRBD2
TGCAGTGCTCCTAGCGGGAGTACATACAATGAGCAGTTCTTC
CSAPSGSTYNEQFF
>.|TRBJ1-4|TRBV20-1|.
TGCAGTGCTAGGTGGGGCCCCGATGAAAAACTGTTTTTT
CSARWGPDEKLFF
>.|TRBJ2-1|TRBV20-1|.
TGCAGTGCTAGAGCGGTCGGGAGAGCCCTCAATGAGCAGTTCTTC
CSARAVGRALNEQFF
>.|TRBJ2-7|TRBV5-1|.
TGCGCCAGCAGCCCCGGGCCCCGGGACGAGCAGTACTTC
CASSPGPRDEQYF
>.|TRBJ2-1|TRBV11-3|.
TGTGCCAGCAGCTTTAGGTTCAATGAGCAGTTCTTC
CASSFRFNEQFF
>many|TRBJ2-1|TRBV6-1|.
TGTGCCAGCGCCGGGTACAATGAGCAGTTCTTC
CASAGYNEQFF
>few|TRBJ1-2|TRBV12-3/TRBV12-4|TRBD1
TGTGCCAGCAGTTTAGAGACAGGGGGCAACTATGGCTACACCTTC
CASSLETGGNYGYTF
>.|TRBJ2-1|TRBV5-1|TRBD2
TGCGCCAGCGGAGCGGGAGAAACCTACAATGAGCAGTTCTTC
CASGAGETYNEQFF
>.|TRBJ1-6|TRBV14|.
TGTGCCAGCAGCCAAGAATGGCCTAATTCACCCCTCCACTTT
CASSQEWPNSPLHF
>few|TRBJ2-5|TRBV20-1|.
TGCAGTGCTTTCCCCCAGGGAGAGACCCAGTACTTC
CSAFPQGETQYF
>.|TRBJ2-5|TRBV20-1|.
TGCAGTGCTAGAGATCCAACTAGTTCGGAGACCCAGTACTTC
CSARDPTSSETQYF